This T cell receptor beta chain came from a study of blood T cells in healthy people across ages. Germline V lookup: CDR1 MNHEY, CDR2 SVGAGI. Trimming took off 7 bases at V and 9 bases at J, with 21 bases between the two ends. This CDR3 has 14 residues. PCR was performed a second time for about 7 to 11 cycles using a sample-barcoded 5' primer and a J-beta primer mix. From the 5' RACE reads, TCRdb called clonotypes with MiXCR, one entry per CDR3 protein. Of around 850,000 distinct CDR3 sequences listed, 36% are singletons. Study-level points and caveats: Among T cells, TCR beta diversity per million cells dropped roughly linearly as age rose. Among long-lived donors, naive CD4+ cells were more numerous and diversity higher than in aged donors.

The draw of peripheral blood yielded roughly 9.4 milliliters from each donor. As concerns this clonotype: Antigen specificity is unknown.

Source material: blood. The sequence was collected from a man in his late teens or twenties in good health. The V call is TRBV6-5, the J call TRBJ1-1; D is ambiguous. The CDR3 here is CASKTESGRTQAFF. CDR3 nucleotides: TGTGCCAGCAAAACAGAAAGCGGCAGAACCCAAGCTTTCTTT.